This TCR beta chain was profiled in a study of OX40 agonist ivuxolimab in advanced cancers. As for the study in general: As their treatment, patients were administered ivuxolimab, an agonistic anti-OX40 (CD134) antibody. In three patients, partial responses were observed, one with hepatocellular carcinoma and two with cutaneous melanoma. General observations from the study: Averaging showed that CD8+ T cells had more expanded clones than CD4+ did. At 0.1 to 3.0 mg/kg, clonal expansion of CD4+ and CD8+ blood T cells had occurred by week 6.

The CDR3 runs to 14 residues. V was clipped by 4 bases and J by 7 bases; unmatched bases: 9. Germline loops: CDR1 SNHLY, CDR2 FYNNEI. Concerning this clone itself: Its target is unknown.

Profiled with immunoSEQ multiplex PCR; TCRdb holds only in-frame clones, not every one. The data hold about 50,000 clones, with approximately 84% observed a single time. This TCR derives from an adult with an advanced solid tumor such as melanoma, head and neck, liver or kidney cancer. Sequenced material: CD4+ or CD8+ T cells sorted from blood, taken in a trial of the OX40 agonist ivuxolimab. The chain is built from TRBV2 and TRBJ1-2, with 7 positions matching TRBD1. The CDR3 DNA reads as TGTGCCAGCAGTGTGTCAGGGGGGATTTCTGGCTACACCTTC. Translating gives CASSVSGGISGYTF.